This paragraph reports one T cell receptor (beta chain). Its antigen is unidentified. The data were obtained in a study of shared clonotypes between healthy human individuals. Overall study: Researchers assigned three CD4 naive, three CD4 memory, two CD8 naive and one CD8 memory plate to each donor.

The V gene's germline CDR1 is SGHTA and CDR2 FQGNSA. The CDR3 extends over 14 amino acids. Trimming removed 4 bases from V and 5 bases from J; junction bases left unmatched: 6. Points from the study as a whole: The small donor group covered limited genetic and exposure diversity.

The data were produced by immunoSEQ multiplex PCR, yet TCRdb's version contains in-frame clones alone and is incomplete. The sample yields 1.4 million to 1.5 million clones, more than 95% seen once. The source material was naive CD4+ T cells sorted from blood. The subset was: CD45RA+ positively selected. J is TRBJ2-7 and V is TRBV7-2; 9 bases fit TRBD1. This TCR was recovered from a man aged 30 to 39 in good health. Here the CDR3 DNA reads TGTGCCAGCAGCTCACAGGGGGCGCAGGACGAGCAGTACTTC. The encoded protein is CASSSQGAQDEQYF.